What follows are 21 T cell receptor beta chains derived from one specimen sequenced in a study of blood T cell repertoires in COVID-19. Only in-frame clones appear in the TCRdb table, and some are missing; sequencing was by immunoSEQ multiplex PCR. The sample holds tens of thousands of clones, about four fifths seen once. Sequences were obtained from peripheral blood. These receptors came from a man in his sixties or seventies with COVID-19, enrolled during active disease.

J is TRBJ2-3 and V is TRBV4-1, with 9 bases matching TRBD2. From germline, CDR1 is MGHRA and CDR2 YSYEKL. The J segment lost 4 bases and the V segment lost 5 bases, leaving 7 bases of the junction unmatched. CDR3 length: 15 amino acids. The DNA for the CDR3 is TGCGCCAGCAGCTCCCTGGCGGGAGGGCCAGATACGCAGTATTTT. Translated: CASSSLAGGPDTQYF.

The chain carries TRBV27 and TRBJ2-1; tentative D call: TRBD2 (6 bases). V lost 3 bases and J 4 bases, leaving 16 bases between the germline ends. Germline V CDR1 and CDR2: MNHEY, SMNVEV (reference sequence). The CDR3 length is 16 residues. The CDR3: CASSFWSGLGYNEQFF. Here the CDR3 DNA reads TGTGCCAGCAGTTTCTGGAGCGGGTTAGGTTACAATGAGCAGTTCTTC.

This clone has just one count. This sequence joins TRBV6-5 and TRBJ1-6; TRBD1 aligns across 7 bases. V dropped 5 bases and J dropped 7; count of bases not matched to a gene: 5. Germline CDR1 and CDR2: MNHEY and SVGAGI. This CDR3 spans 14 amino acids. DNA of the CDR3: TGTGCCAGCAGTACGACAGGGACCAATTCACCCCTCCACTTT. Translation: CASSTTGTNSPLHF.

The chain is built from TRBV18 and TRBJ2-7, with D maybe TRBD1 (5 bases). There are 15 residues in the CDR3. Trimming removed 0 bases from V and 0 bases from J, with 9 bases in between. CDR1 is KGHSH and CDR2 is LQKENI in the germline V gene. Here the CDR3 DNA reads TGTGCCAGCTCACCACCAGGGGCCCCCTCCTACGAGCAGTACTTC. Encoded protein: CASSPPGAPSYEQYF.

V gene TRBV6-5 combines with J gene TRBJ2-7; 7 bases line up with TRBD1. V shed 0 bases, J shed 0 bases, and the junction held 5 bases outside the gene matches. Per the germline V gene, CDR1 is MNHEY and CDR2 is SVGAGI. There are 16 residues in the CDR3. Written as DNA, the CDR3 is TGTGCCAGCAGTTACTCCTATACAGGGGACTCCTACGAGCAGTACTTC. This translates into CASSYSYTGDSYEQYF.

J is TRBJ2-1 and V is TRBV15, with TRBD2 identical over 8 bases. Trimming took 4 bases from V and 6 from J; bases not matched to a gene: 5. Germline V gene lookup returns CDR1 LNHNV and CDR2 YYDKDF (reference sequence). The CDR3 loop spans 14 amino acids. CDR3 sequence (DNA): TGTGCCACCAGCACAGCGGGGGCCCCCAATGAGCAGTTCTTC. It yields the protein CATSTAGAPNEQFF.

This clone was picked up many times. This chain links TRBV2 with TRBJ1-4; the match to TRBD1 covers 7 bases. The CDR3 spans 14 residues. The germline V gene has CDR1 SNHLY and CDR2 FYNNEI. The junction had 1 base not matched to a gene; V was cut back by 2 bases and J by 4 bases. In DNA, the CDR3 is TGTGCCAGCAGTGAACAGGGGGGTAATGAAAAACTGTTTTTT. Translating it yields CASSEQGGNEKLFF.

V gene TRBV29-1 combines with J gene TRBJ2-1; the match to TRBD1 covers 8 bases. The J segment lost 7 bases and the V segment lost 4 bases, leaving 3 bases of the junction unmatched. The CDR3 contains 12 residues. Germline V lookup: CDR1 SQVTM, CDR2 ANQGSEA. The CDR3 spells CSVARGLNEQFF. The CDR3 DNA is TGCAGCGTTGCCAGGGGGCTGAATGAGCAGTTCTTC.

The V and J genes are TRBV2 and TRBJ1-2; 8 positions agree with TRBD1. V was pared by 6 bases and J by 4 bases, with 7 bases of the junction left unmatched. This CDR3 contains 14 residues. The germline gives CDR1 SNHLY, CDR2 FYNNEI. CDR3 residues: CASRQDRAAYGYTF. CDR3 bases: TGTGCCAGCAGGCAGGACAGGGCTGCCTATGGCTACACCTTC.

In nucleotides, the CDR3 is TGTGCCAGCAGGACAGGGTTGAACACTGAAGCTTTCTTT. This gives the protein CASRTGLNTEAFF. This chain uses TRBV6-5 with TRBJ1-1; TRBD1 matches 7 bases. V lost 6 bases to trimming and J lost 0 bases; unmatched junction nucleotides: 1. CDR1 is MNHEY, CDR2 SVGAGI, per germline. This CDR3 has 13 residues.

The V and J genes are TRBV19 and TRBJ1-1; tentatively, D is TRBD1 (5 bases). V lost 4 bases to trimming and J lost 1 base, with 10 bases between them. CDR3 size: 14 residues. Germline V CDR1 and CDR2: LNHDA, SQIVND (reference sequence). CDR3 sequence reads: CASSTGDRNTEAFF. In DNA form, the CDR3 reads TGTGCCAGTAGTACGGGGGACCGGAACACTGAAGCTTTCTTT.

The chain has TRBV6-5 and TRBJ2-7; TRBD1 agrees at 8 bases. CDR1 and CDR2 from the germline V gene are MNHEY and SVGAGI. V shed 2 bases, J shed 7 bases, and the junction held 10 bases outside the gene matches. The CDR3 has 15 residues. In nucleotides, the CDR3 is TGTGCCAGCAGTTACCAAGGACAGGGTTCGGGAGAGCAGTACTTC. The encoded protein is CASSYQGQGSGEQYF.

The V gene is TRBV19, the J gene TRBJ2-3; unclear D gene. V was trimmed by 8 bases and J by 6 bases, leaving 12 bases between them. Per the germline V gene, CDR1 is LNHDA and CDR2 is SQIVND (reference sequence). The CDR3 has 12 amino acids. CDR3 loop: CASATTRDTQYF. In nucleotides, the CDR3 is TGTGCCAGTGCCACTACGAGGGATACGCAGTATTTT.

This sequence joins TRBV3-1 (or the pseudogene TRBV3-2) and TRBJ1-3; no clear D gene. V gave up 7 bases and J gave up 1 base, with 17 bases separating them. This CDR3 region has 16 residues. Looked up from germline, CDR1 is LGHDT and CDR2 is YNNKEL (reference sequence). The CDR3 sequence: CASTGRSPVSGNTIYF. The CDR3, as DNA: TGTGCCAGCACGGGAAGGAGTCCAGTATCTGGAAACACCATATATTTT.

J is TRBJ1-2 and V is TRBV20-1; tentative D call: TRBD1 (5 bases). The germline V gene encodes CDR1 DFQATT and CDR2 SNEGSKA (reference sequence). There are 10 residues in the CDR3. With 6 bases removed from V and 6 bases from J, the gap between germline ends came to 8 bases. The CDR3: CSAAGNGYTF. CDR3 DNA sequence: TGCAGTGCAGCAGGGAATGGCTACACCTTC.

Remarks on this clone: Other nucleotide sequences from this sample produce the same CDR3. The rearrangement links TRBV12-3 or TRBV12-4 to TRBJ1-1; tentative D call: TRBD1 (6 bases). CDR3 length: 13 amino acids. Trimming took off 6 bases at V and 0 bases at J, with 8 bases between the two ends. DNA of the CDR3: TGTGCCAGCAGAGGACAGTTGAACACTGAAGCTTTCTTT. Residues: CASRGQLNTEAFF.

V is TRBV19 and J is TRBJ1-6, with 8 nucleotides matching TRBD1. CDR1 and CDR2 from the germline V gene are LNHDA and SQIVND (reference sequence). J lost 9 bases, V lost 3 bases, and 10 bases had no gene match. This CDR3 spans 16 amino acids. CDR3 nucleotide sequence: TGTGCCAGTAGTATGGGCGACGGACAGGGTGGTTCACCCCTCCACTTT. Amino acids: CASSMGDGQGGSPLHF.

CDR3 DNA: TGTGCCATCAGTGAACAGGTGAACACCGGGGAGCTGTTTTTT. Translating it yields CAISEQVNTGELFF. V usage is TRBV10-3 and J usage is TRBJ2-2, with D tentatively TRBD1 (5 bases). This CDR3 contains 14 residues. CDR1 is ENHRY and CDR2 is SYGVKD in the germline V gene. V was cut by 3 bases and J by 1 base, with 6 bases left in between.

The chain combines TRBV7-9 with TRBJ1-6; the D is unclear. V was shortened by 5 bases and J by 3 bases, with 11 bases between the two germline ends. There are 15 residues in the CDR3. Per germline, CDR1 SEHNR and CDR2 FQNEAQ (reference sequence). CDR3 protein: CASSPRSGYNSPLHF. The DNA of the CDR3 is TGTGCCAGCAGCCCGAGGAGCGGCTATAATTCACCCCTCCACTTT.

The rearrangement links TRBV29-1 to TRBJ2-1; 10 bases align to TRBD2. The CDR3 is 14 residues long. CDR1 is SQVTM, CDR2 ANQGSEA, per germline. The ends lost 4 bases at V and 3 bases at J; junction bases unmatched: 3. CDR3 protein: CSVGASGSYNEQFF. CDR3 coding DNA: TGCAGCGTTGGGGCTAGCGGGAGCTACAATGAGCAGTTCTTC.

This chain uses TRBV11-2 with TRBJ1-3; 7 positions agree with TRBD1. The CDR3 contains 14 residues. CDR1 and CDR2 (germline): SGHAT, FQNNGV. Germline trimming cut 5 bases from V and 4 bases from J; bases unmatched to any gene: 5. The CDR3 sequence: CASSTTGAGNTIYF. For the CDR3, the DNA is TGTGCCAGCAGCACAACAGGGGCCGGAAACACCATATATTTT.